This TCR beta chain was captured by sequencing in a study of regulatory T cells in long-lasting Graves disease. TCRdb re-derived calls from the reads in MiXCR, one entry per CDR3 protein. The table includes some 590 distinct CDR3 sequences, roughly 67% detected once. V dropped 6 bases and J dropped 7 bases, with 17 bases sitting between them. The germline V gene has CDR1 MDHEN and CDR2 SYDVKM. The CDR3 runs to 14 residues. PBMC-derived RNA was used for the TCR library. The rearrangement joins TRBV28 to TRBJ2-3; the D gene is possibly TRBD2 (6 bases). This sample comprised peripheral blood mononuclear cells (PBMCs), obtained with antithyroid drug treatment, in newly diagnosed or persistent Graves disease (not recorded which). This TCR came from a female donor with Graves disease. CDR3: CASSSNPSENTQYF. The CDR3 DNA reads TGTGCCAGCAGCTCCAACCCTAGCGAGAATACGCAGTATTTT.